The next 12 T cell receptor beta chains were all read from a single sample in a study of blood T cell repertoires in COVID-19. TCRdb's copy holds only in-frame clones and misses some; the assay was immunoSEQ multiplex PCR. Among hundreds of thousands of clones, about nine tenths were seen once, and the ten largest hold about 4.8%. Sequencing was carried out using peripheral blood. The receptors were sampled from a middle-aged man with acute or convalescent COVID-19.

The rearrangement joins TRBV4-1 to TRBJ1-5; TRBD1 might be the D (5 bases). This CDR3 region has 15 residues. V lost 2 bases, J lost 6 bases, and 14 bases lay in between. Looked up from germline, CDR1 is MGHRA and CDR2 is YSYEKL. CDR3 in amino acids: CASSQSGLGGQPQHF. The CDR3 DNA reads as TGCGCCAGCAGCCAATCAGGGCTGGGGGGTCAGCCCCAGCATTTT.

The V call is TRBV12-5, the J call TRBJ1-1, with D possibly being TRBD1 (5 bases). Trimming removed 4 bases from V and 1 base from J, with 7 bases in between. Germline V lookup: CDR1 LGHNT, CDR2 FRNRAP. This CDR3 is 13 amino acids long. The CDR3 is CASGYDRNTEAFF. The CDR3 bases are TGTGCTAGTGGTTACGACAGGAACACTGAAGCTTTCTTT.

V is TRBV4-1 and J is TRBJ2-3, with D hard to call. The V end was cut by 4 bases, the J end by 1 base, with 15 bases between. CDR3 length equals 16 residues. Germline assignment: CDR1 MGHRA and CDR2 YSYEKL. CDR3 loop: CASSRSTLDRTDTQYF. In nucleotides, the CDR3 is TGCGCCAGCAGCCGGAGTACGCTAGATCGCACAGATACGCAGTATTTT.

The chain employs TRBV5-1 and TRBJ2-3; TRBD1 is a possible D gene (7 bases). Germline assignment: CDR1 SGHRS and CDR2 YFSETQ. CDR3 length: 15 amino acids. V lost 8 bases and J 0 bases, leaving 16 bases between the germline ends. CDR3 protein: CASRRDSPSTDTQYF. CDR3 in DNA: TGCGCCAGTCGGCGGGACAGCCCTAGCACAGATACGCAGTATTTT.

This chain connects TRBV7-9 to TRBJ1-3, with D hard to call. Deletions cut 2 bases from V and 2 bases from J, with 16 bases between. This CDR3 region has 17 residues. CDR1 and CDR2 (germline): SEHNR, FQNEAQ (reference sequence). The DNA of the CDR3 is TGTGCCAGCAGCTTACCACCCTATGGAGGGACTGGAAACACCATATATTTT. Its translation: CASSLPPYGGTGNTIYF.

The V and J genes are TRBV19 and TRBJ2-1, with D maybe TRBD1 (6 bases). V was shortened by 7 bases and J by 3 bases, with 16 bases between the two germline ends. Germline CDR1 LNHDA, CDR2 SQIVND (reference sequence). The CDR3 is made up of 15 amino acids. DNA of the CDR3: TGTGCCAGTAATCCACGGGACATAAACTACAATGAGCAGTTCTTC. Protein product: CASNPRDINYNEQFF.

The V gene is TRBV6-6, the J gene TRBJ1-3; D possibly corresponds to TRBD1 (5 bases). V was shortened by 2 bases and J by 3 bases, with 11 bases between the two germline ends. The CDR3 sequence is 15 residues long. Germline V gene lookup returns CDR1 MNHNY and CDR2 SVGAGI (reference sequence). CDR3 DNA: TGTGCCAGCAGTTACGTGGGTCAGGGTGGAAACACCATATATTTT. This codes for CASSYVGQGGNTIYF.

The chain joins TRBV4-1 to TRBJ1-4, with D perhaps matching TRBD1 (5 bases). V was cut by 0 bases and J by 6 bases, with 14 bases left in between. Per germline, CDR1 MGHRA and CDR2 YSYEKL. This CDR3 is 16 amino acids long. DNA for the CDR3: TGCGCCAGCAGCCAAGATCTCGGGGGGAACGATGAAAAACTGTTTTTT. It codes for CASSQDLGGNDEKLFF.

This clone was counted between two and nine times. The chain couples TRBV7-2 to TRBJ1-6, with D perhaps matching TRBD1 (6 bases). V was pared by 5 bases and J by 7 bases, with 18 bases between. Germline V gene lookup returns CDR1 SGHTA and CDR2 FQGNSA. The CDR3 runs to 16 residues. CDR3 sequence (DNA): TGTGCCAGCAGCCCTTATTTCAGGGGTGCGAATTCACCCCTCCACTTT. As protein: CASSPYFRGANSPLHF.

About this clone itself: Sequence at one end of the junction differs from germline and may be a read error. The chain uses TRBV18 and TRBJ1-4; tentative D call: TRBD1 (5 bases). The germline CDR1 and CDR2 sequences are KGHSH and LQKENI. The CDR3 runs to 14 residues. The CDR3 bases are TGTGCCAGCTCCCCACAGGAGACTAATGAAAAACTGTTTTTT. Its protein is CASSPQETNEKLFF.

The J gene is TRBJ2-3, the V gene TRBV10-2; 7 bases are a match to TRBD1. The trim removed 6 bases at V and 1 base at J, leaving 4 bases unmatched. CDR3 length equals 14 residues. Germline CDR1 and CDR2: WSHSY and SAAADI. CDR3 loop: CASSQQGRTDTQYF. The CDR3 DNA is TGCGCCAGCAGCCAACAGGGGCGCACAGATACGCAGTATTTT.

This rearrangement joins TRBV13 to TRBJ1-4; 7 bases are a match to TRBD1. This CDR3 spans 14 amino acids. Germline V gives CDR1 PRHDT, CDR2 FYEKMQ (reference sequence). With V trimmed by 4 bases and J by 8 bases, 7 bases remained unmatched. The CDR3 coding sequence is TGTGCCAGCAGCTCCACAGGGGCGGGAGAAAAACTGTTTTTT. Translation: CASSSTGAGEKLFF.